The entry below gives a single T cell receptor beta chain sequence along with its context. What it binds is not known. This record comes from a study of T cell responses to AZD1222 COVID-19 vaccine. Study findings and constraints: Sampling captured repertoires only after the peak T cell response. Clonal diversity may have been underestimated in mostly white British donors. Two doses of AZD1222 preceded a rise in Spike-specific TCR breadth and depth. Reportedly, close to half of spike-specific TCRs are directed against unmutated variant regions.

V was shortened by 6 bases and J by 1 base, with 4 bases between the two germline ends. The CDR3 spans 11 residues. Produced via immunoSEQ multiplex PCR; TCRdb's table is partial and in-frame only. The data contain more than 120,000 clones, 89% of them singletons. The gene calls are TRBV12-3 or TRBV12-4 and TRBJ2-7; D gene ambiguous. The source is an adult who received the AZD1222 COVID-19 vaccine. The sequencing used peripheral blood, collected 28 days after the second AZD1222 dose. The CDR3 bases are TGTGCCAGCAGGTTATCCTACGAGCAGTACTTC. It yields the protein CASRLSYEQYF.